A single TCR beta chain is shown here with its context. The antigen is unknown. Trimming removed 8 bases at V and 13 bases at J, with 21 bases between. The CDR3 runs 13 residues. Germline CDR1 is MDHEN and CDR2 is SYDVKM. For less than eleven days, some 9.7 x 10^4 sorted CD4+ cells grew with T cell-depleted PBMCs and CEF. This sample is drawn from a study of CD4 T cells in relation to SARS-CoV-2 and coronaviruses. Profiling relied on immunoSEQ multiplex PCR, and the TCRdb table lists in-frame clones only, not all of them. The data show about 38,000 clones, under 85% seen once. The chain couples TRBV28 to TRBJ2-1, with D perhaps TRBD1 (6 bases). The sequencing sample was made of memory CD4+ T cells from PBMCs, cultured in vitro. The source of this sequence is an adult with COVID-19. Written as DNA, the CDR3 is TGTGCCAGCTACGGACAGCTAAGTTACACCCAGTTCTTC. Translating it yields CASYGQLSYTQFF. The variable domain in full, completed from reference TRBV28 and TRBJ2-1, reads DVKVTQSSRYLVKRTGEKVFLECVQDMDHENMFWYRQDPGLGLRLIYFSYDVKMKEKGDIPEGYSVSREKKERFSLILESASTNQTSMYLCASYGQLSYTQFFGPGTRLTVL.